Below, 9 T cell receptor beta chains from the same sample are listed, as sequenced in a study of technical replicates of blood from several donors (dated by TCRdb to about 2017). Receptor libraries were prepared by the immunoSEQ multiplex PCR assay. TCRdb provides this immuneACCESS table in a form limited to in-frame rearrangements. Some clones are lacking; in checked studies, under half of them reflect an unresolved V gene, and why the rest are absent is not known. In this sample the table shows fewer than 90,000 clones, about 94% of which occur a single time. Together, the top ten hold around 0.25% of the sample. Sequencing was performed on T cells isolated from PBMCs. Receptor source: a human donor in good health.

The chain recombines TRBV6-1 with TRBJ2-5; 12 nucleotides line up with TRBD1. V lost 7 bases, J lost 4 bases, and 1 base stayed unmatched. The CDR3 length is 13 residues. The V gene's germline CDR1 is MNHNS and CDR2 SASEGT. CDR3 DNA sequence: TGTGCCAGCACGGGACAGGGGGCAGAGACCCAGTACTTC. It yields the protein CASTGQGAETQYF.

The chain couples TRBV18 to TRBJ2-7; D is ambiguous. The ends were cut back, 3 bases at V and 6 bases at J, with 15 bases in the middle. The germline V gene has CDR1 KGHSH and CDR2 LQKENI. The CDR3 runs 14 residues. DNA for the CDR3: TGTGCCAGCTCACCCCCGGGTAGCTCACGCGAGCAGTACTTC. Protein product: CASSPPGSSREQYF. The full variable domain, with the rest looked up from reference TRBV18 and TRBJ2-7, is NAGVMQNPRHLVRRRGQEARLRCSPMKGHSHVYWYRQLPEEGLKFMVYLQKENIIDESGMPKERFSAEFPKEGPSILRIQQVVRGDSAAYFCASSPPGSSREQYFGPGTRLTVT.

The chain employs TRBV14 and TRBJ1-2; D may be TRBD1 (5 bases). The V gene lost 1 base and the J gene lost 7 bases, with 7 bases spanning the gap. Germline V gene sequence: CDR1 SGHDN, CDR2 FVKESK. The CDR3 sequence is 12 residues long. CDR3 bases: TGTGCCAGCAGCCAAGTAGGGGTTGGCTACACCTTC. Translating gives CASSQVGVGYTF.

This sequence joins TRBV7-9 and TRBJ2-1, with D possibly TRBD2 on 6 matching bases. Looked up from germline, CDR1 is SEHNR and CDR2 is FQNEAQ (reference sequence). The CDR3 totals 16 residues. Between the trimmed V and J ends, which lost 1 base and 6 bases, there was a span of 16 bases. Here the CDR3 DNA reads TGTGCCAGCAGCTTAGTTGGGGTCGGGGGTAGCAATGAGCAGTTCTTC. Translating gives CASSLVGVGGSNEQFF. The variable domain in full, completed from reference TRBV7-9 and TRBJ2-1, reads DTGVSQNPRHKITKRGQNVTFRCDPISEHNRLYWYRQTLGQGPEFLTYFQNEAQLEKSRLLSDRFSAERPKGSFSTLEIQRTEQGDSAMYLCASSLVGVGGSNEQFFGPGTRLTVL.

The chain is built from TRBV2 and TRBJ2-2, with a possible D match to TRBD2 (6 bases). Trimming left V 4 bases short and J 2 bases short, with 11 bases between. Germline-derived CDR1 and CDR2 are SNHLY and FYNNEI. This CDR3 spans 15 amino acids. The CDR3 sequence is CASSGPGDNTGELFF. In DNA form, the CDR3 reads TGTGCCAGCAGTGGACCGGGGGATAACACCGGGGAGCTGTTTTTT.

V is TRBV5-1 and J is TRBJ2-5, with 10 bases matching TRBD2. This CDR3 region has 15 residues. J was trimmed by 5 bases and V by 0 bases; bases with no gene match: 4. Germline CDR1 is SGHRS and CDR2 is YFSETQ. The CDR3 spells CASSLATSGTETQYF. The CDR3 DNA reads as TGCGCCAGCAGCTTGGCCACTAGCGGGACGGAGACCCAGTACTTC.

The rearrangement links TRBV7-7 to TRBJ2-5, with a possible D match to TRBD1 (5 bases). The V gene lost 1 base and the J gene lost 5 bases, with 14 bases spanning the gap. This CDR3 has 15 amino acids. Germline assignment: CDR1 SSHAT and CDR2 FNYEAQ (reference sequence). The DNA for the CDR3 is TGTGCCAGCAGCTTAGGAGGTGGGGCGCGGGAGACCCAGTACTTC. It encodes CASSLGGGARETQYF.

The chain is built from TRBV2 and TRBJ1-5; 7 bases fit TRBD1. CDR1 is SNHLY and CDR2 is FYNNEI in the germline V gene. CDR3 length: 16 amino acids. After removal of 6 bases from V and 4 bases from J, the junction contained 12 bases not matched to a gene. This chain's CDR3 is CASSGISGQPNQPQHF. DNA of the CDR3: TGTGCCAGCAGCGGTATCTCGGGACAGCCGAATCAGCCCCAGCATTTT. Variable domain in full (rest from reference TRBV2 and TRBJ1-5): EPEVTQTPSHQVTQMGQEVILRCVPISNHLYFYWYRQILGQKVEFLVSFYNNEISEKSEIFDDQFSVERPDGSNFTLKIRSTKLEDSAMYFCASSGISGQPNQPQHFGDGTRLSIL.

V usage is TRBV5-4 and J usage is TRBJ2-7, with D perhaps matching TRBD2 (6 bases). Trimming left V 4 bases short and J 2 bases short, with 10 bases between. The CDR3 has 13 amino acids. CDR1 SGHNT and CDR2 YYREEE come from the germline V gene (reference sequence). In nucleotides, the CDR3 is TGTGCCAGCAGCCTCGAGCGGGCCTACGAGCAGTACTTC. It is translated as CASSLERAYEQYF.